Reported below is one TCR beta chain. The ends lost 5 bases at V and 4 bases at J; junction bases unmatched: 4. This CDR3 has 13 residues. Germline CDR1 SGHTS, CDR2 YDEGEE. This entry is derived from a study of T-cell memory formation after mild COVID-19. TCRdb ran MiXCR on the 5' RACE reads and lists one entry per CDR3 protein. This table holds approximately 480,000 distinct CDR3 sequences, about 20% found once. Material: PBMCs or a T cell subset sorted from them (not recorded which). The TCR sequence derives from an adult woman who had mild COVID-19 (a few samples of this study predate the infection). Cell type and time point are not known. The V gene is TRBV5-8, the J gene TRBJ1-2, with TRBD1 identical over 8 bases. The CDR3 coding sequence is TGTGCCAGCAGGGAGGACAGGGCCTATGGCTACACCTTC. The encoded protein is CASREDRAYGYTF. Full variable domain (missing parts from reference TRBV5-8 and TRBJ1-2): EAGVTQSPTHLIKTRGQQATLRCSPISGHTSVYWYQQALGLGLQFLLWYDEGEERNRGNFPPRFSGRQFPNYSSELNVNALELEDSALYLCASREDRAYGYTFGSGTRLTVV.